The text below deals with one TCR beta chain. Only in-frame clones appear in the TCRdb table, and some are missing; sequencing was by immunoSEQ multiplex PCR. Of some 240,000 clones listed, roughly 87% were seen once; the top ten hold about 2%. The data stem from a study of cytomegalovirus exposure and HLA in healthy donors. Germline V CDR1 and CDR2: SGHRS, YFSETQ. This CDR3 is built from 15 residues. Trimming left V 4 bases short and J 4 bases short, with 16 bases between. The origin of this receptor is a young woman in good health and CMV-seropositive. Source material: PBMCs. The chain uses TRBV5-1 and TRBJ2-3; D might be TRBD1 (6 bases). The CDR3 spells CASSPGTYRPDTQYF. For the CDR3, the DNA is TGCGCCAGCAGCCCCGGGACATATAGGCCAGATACGCAGTATTTT.